The rows below give T cell receptor beta chains drawn from one sample of a study of blood T cell repertoires in COVID-19. TCRdb's copy holds only in-frame clones and misses some; the assay was immunoSEQ multiplex PCR. Of 120,000 to 150,000 clones in the sample, approximately 88% were seen once. Sequences were obtained from PBMCs or T cells enriched from blood (not recorded which). The receptors originated from a man aged 40-49 years with acute COVID-19. CDR3s include the opening cysteine and the closing phenylalanine or tryptophan. Each record gives: D gene, clone size, J gene, V gene, CDR3 DNA, CDR3 protein. D genes are given only for firm matches. Size values are once, few and many counts, or a class for expanded clones, and some rows have none.

>-|-|TRBJ1-3|TRBV28
TGTGCTTGCCAAGGGGATGGAAACACCATATATTTT
CACQGDGNTIYF
>-|-|TRBJ2-1|TRBV5-4
TGTGCCAGCAGCTTGGGGCTAGCGACCTACAATGAGCAGTTCTTC
CASSLGLATYNEQFF
>TRBD2|-|TRBJ2-3|TRBV11-2
TGTGCCAGCAGACGAGGACTAGCGGGAGCCCAAGATACGCAGTATTTT
CASRRGLAGAQDTQYF
>-|-|TRBJ2-1|TRBV10-3
TGTGCCATCAAAGGGAGTTCAGGAAATGAGCAGTTCTTC
CAIKGSSGNEQFF
>-|-|TRBJ2-5|TRBV4-3
TGCGCCAGCAGCCAAGATGAAAGCAGGCCGGAGACCCAGTACTTC
CASSQDESRPETQYF
>-|-|TRBJ1-6|TRBV7-2
TGTGCCAGCAGCTTACTGTCTGGGAGTCGTAATTCACCCCTCCACTTT
CASSLLSGSRNSPLHF
>-|-|TRBJ1-2|TRBV11-2
TGTGCCAGCAGCTTGGACAGCCTGCAAACCTATGGCTACACCTTC
CASSLDSLQTYGYTF
>-|-|TRBJ1-5|TRBV28
TGTGCCAGCAGTCCCAGGGATGGGGGGGGAGCCTATAGCAATCAGCCCCAGCATTTT
CASSPRDGGGAYSNQPQHF
>-|-|TRBJ2-1|TRBV28
TGTGCCAGCAGTTCCCCGGGCTACAATGAGCAGTTCTTC
CASSSPGYNEQFF
>TRBD1|-|TRBJ2-1|TRBV7-2
TGTGCCAGCAGCATTACCCCAGGGGGCGGGCTAAACAATGAGCAGTTCTTC
CASSITPGGGLNNEQFF
>TRBD1|-|TRBJ2-3|TRBV7-2
TGTGCCAGCAGCTCCACCCCGCAGGGGGGCACAGATACGCAGTATTTT
CASSSTPQGGTDTQYF
>TRBD2|-|TRBJ2-5|TRBV3-1/TRBV3-2
TGTGCCAGCAGCCCCCTAGCGGGAGAAAAGACCCAGTACTTC
CASSPLAGEKTQYF
>-|-|TRBJ1-1|TRBV28
TGTGCCAGCAGTCCAGGGTTTATGAACACTGAAGCTTTCTTT
CASSPGFMNTEAFF
>-|-|TRBJ2-2|TRBV9
TGTGCCAGCAGCGTAGTGGAGTTGGGTCCCGCGAACACCGGGGAGCTGTTTTTT
CASSVVELGPANTGELFF
>-|-|TRBJ2-5|TRBV5-4
TGTGCCAGCAGCTTGGCCGATTTTGCCAGCTATATGCTGACAGAAGAGACCCAGTACTTC
CASSLADFASYMLTEETQYF
>TRBD2|-|TRBJ2-2|TRBV3-1/TRBV3-2
TGTGCCAGCAGCCAGACTAGCGGGTTGGGCGGGGAGCTGTTTTTT
CASSQTSGLGGELFF
>-|-|TRBJ1-1|TRBV11-2
TGTGCCAGCAGCTTATCCGGGACTGCACTCGAAGCTTTCTTT
CASSLSGTALEAFF
>-|once|TRBJ2-3|TRBV30
TGTGCCTGGAGTGTTCTCTCAGGGGGCACAGATACGCAGTATTTT
CAWSVLSGGTDTQYF
>-|once|TRBJ2-5|TRBV7-2
TGTGCCAGCAGCTTAGCGGCGGCTAGCGGAGGGGGAGAGACCCAGTACTTC
CASSLAAASGGGETQYF
>TRBD1|-|TRBJ1-2|TRBV30
TGTGCCTGGAGTGTACAAGGGGACAGAAGTGGCTACACCTTC
CAWSVQGDRSGYTF
>TRBD2|-|TRBJ2-5|TRBV6-2/TRBV6-3
TGTGCCAGCAGTTACTCGACTAGCGGGGGGGAGACCCAGTACTTC
CASSYSTSGGETQYF
>-|once|TRBJ1-1|TRBV29-1
TGCAGCGTTGCCGGGTTTGGGAACACTGAAGCTTTCTTT
CSVAGFGNTEAFF
>TRBD2|few|TRBJ2-5|TRBV5-1
TGCGCCAGCAGCGCCCGGGACTACGGGGAGACCCAGTACTTC
CASSARDYGETQYF
>-|-|TRBJ2-7|TRBV30
TGTGCCTGGAGTGTACATTCAGATACCTACGAGCAGTACTTC
CAWSVHSDTYEQYF
>TRBD1|-|TRBJ2-7|TRBV4-1
TGCGCCAGCAGAACTACCCGGGACAGTTCCCACGAGCAGTACTTC
CASRTTRDSSHEQYF
>-|-|TRBJ1-5|TRBV28
TGTGCCAGCAGTTTCATGACTGGATCCCAGCATTTT
CASSFMTGSQHF
>TRBD1|few|TRBJ2-1|TRBV4-3
TGCGCCAGCAGCCACTTAGGACAGGGGGCAAGAAATGAGCAGTTCTTC
CASSHLGQGARNEQFF
>TRBD2|-|TRBJ2-7|TRBV7-2
TGTGCCAGCAGCTTCTCTAGCGGGAGGCTACACTTC
CASSFSSGRLHF
>TRBD1|-|TRBJ2-7|TRBV5-4
TGTGCCAGCACCGAAGGACAGGCTTCCAACGAGCAGTACTTC
CASTEGQASNEQYF
>-|-|TRBJ1-4|TRBV5-1
TGCGCCAGCAGCCCCAGGGGAACCATTAATGAAAAACTGTTTTTT
CASSPRGTINEKLFF
>-|-|TRBJ2-5|TRBV12-3/TRBV12-4
TGTGCCAGCAGTGGACAGCGCGAGGAGACCCAGTACTTC
CASSGQREETQYF
>-|many|TRBJ2-3|TRBV28
TGTGCCAGCAGTTTAGGCTTCGGGGGTAGCACAGATACGCAGTATTTT
CASSLGFGGSTDTQYF
>-|few|TRBJ1-1|TRBV7-9
TGTGCCAGCAGCTTCGCCCGACAAGTTAACACTGAAGCTTTCTTT
CASSFARQVNTEAFF
>-|-|TRBJ1-1|TRBV19
TGTGCCAGTAGTATAGCCAGGGGTGCCACTGAAGCTTTCTTT
CASSIARGATEAFF
>-|once|TRBJ2-2|TRBV28
TGTGCCAGCAGTCCCAACAGGGCGGCCGGGGAGCTGTTTTTT
CASSPNRAAGELFF